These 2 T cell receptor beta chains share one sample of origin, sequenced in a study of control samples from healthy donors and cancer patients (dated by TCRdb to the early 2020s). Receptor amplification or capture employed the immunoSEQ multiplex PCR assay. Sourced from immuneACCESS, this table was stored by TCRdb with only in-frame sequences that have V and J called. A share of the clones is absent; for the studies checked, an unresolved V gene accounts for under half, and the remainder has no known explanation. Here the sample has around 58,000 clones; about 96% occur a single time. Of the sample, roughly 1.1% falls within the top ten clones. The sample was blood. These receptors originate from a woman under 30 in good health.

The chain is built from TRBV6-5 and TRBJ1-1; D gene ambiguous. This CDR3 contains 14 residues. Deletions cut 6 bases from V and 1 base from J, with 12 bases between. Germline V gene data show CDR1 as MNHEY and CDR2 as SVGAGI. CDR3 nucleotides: TGTGCCAGCAGCTTTGAACCAGAGAACACTGAAGCTTTCTTT. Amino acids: CASSFEPENTEAFF.

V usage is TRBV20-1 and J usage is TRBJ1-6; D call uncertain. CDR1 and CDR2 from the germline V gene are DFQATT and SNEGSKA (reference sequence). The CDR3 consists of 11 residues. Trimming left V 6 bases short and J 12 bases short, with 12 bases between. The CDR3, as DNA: TGCAGTGCCCATGTTGGGAGACCCCTCCACTTT. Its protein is CSAHVGRPLHF.